This T cell receptor (beta chain) was obtained from a study of cytomegalovirus exposure and HLA in healthy donors. Overall study context: Researchers previously reported finding roughly 120 million unique TCR beta sequences from around 200 million T cells. Early release data held tens of millions of unique TCRs from HLA-typed donors. Findings and caveats of the study: Across donors, presence/absence analyses took sequencing depth to be roughly uniform.

Both 60 Vbeta primers and 13 Jbeta primers went into the PCR. Here immunoSEQ multiplex PCR was the method, and the copy in TCRdb shows in-frame clones only, minus some. This table holds about 100,000 clones, around 77% found once. As concerns this clone: Its antigen is not known.

There are 16 residues in the CDR3. Trimming took 2 bases from V and 2 from J, leaving 16 bases between them. Germline loops: CDR1 MNHNS, CDR2 SASEGT. The sequencing input was PBMCs. J is TRBJ2-7 and V is TRBV6-1; a weak D match, TRBD2 (5 bases). The receptor comes from a male donor in good health and CMV-seropositive. CDR3 region: CASSETWWGEPYEQYF. In DNA form, the CDR3 reads TGTGCCAGCAGTGAAACGTGGTGGGGAGAGCCCTACGAGCAGTACTTC.